The source of this T cell receptor beta chain is a study of blood T cell repertoires in COVID-19. V shed 2 bases and J shed 4 bases, with 17 bases lying between them. The CDR3 extends over 16 amino acids. The V gene's germline CDR1 is MNHEY and CDR2 SVGAGI. TCRdb's table, derived via immunoSEQ multiplex PCR, lists solely in-frame clones and lacks some. The sample records roughly 330,000 clones, about 85% being singletons. Donors of Cohort 3 who recovered were those that had two negative PCRs, clearance, or symptom resolution. Sample: PBMCs or T cells enriched from blood (not recorded which). This sequence was found in a woman in her thirties who had recovered from COVID-19. The gene calls are TRBV6-5 and TRBJ1-2; D not resolved. CDR3 sequence: CASSYTAGEARYGYTF. As DNA, the CDR3 is TGTGCCAGCAGTTACACTGCCGGGGAGGCGCGCTATGGCTACACCTTC.